These T cell receptor beta chains were read from a single sample in a study of cytomegalovirus exposure and HLA in healthy donors. Only in-frame clones appear in the TCRdb table, and some are missing; sequencing was by immunoSEQ multiplex PCR. In the table there are fewer than 200,000 clones, 80% of which are singletons. The sequenced material came from PBMCs. The receptors originated from a boy between 10 and 17 years old in good health and CMV-seronegative. Each CDR3 is given with its conserved first and last residue. D genes are given only for firm matches. Size is omitted from some rows. Given values are once, few, many or a class for expanded clones.

v_gene	d_gene	j_gene	abundance	CDR3aa	CDR3nt
TRBV25-1	TRBD2	TRBJ2-1	-	CASNAAGRGGNEQFF	TGTGCCAGCAACGCAGCGGGAAGGGGTGGGAATGAGCAGTTCTTC
TRBV27	-	TRBJ2-3	-	CASTLARGVEDTQYF	TGTGCCAGCACGTTGGCGCGGGGAGTTGAGGATACGCAGTATTTT
TRBV6-1	TRBD2	TRBJ2-1	-	CASNVNSGGDNEQFF	TGTGCCAGCAATGTTAACAGCGGGGGGGACAATGAGCAGTTCTTC
TRBV6-5	TRBD1	TRBJ1-2	-	CASSYPGTGGGYGYTF	TGTGCCAGCAGTTACCCAGGGACAGGGGGCGGCTATGGCTACACCTTC
TRBV5-1	-	TRBJ2-7	-	CASSSGLLSSYEQYF	TGCGCCAGCAGTTCGGGACTCCTGAGCTCCTACGAGCAGTACTTC
TRBV11-3	-	TRBJ2-3	-	CASSFEAADTQYF	TGTGCCAGCAGCTTTGAAGCGGCGGATACGCAGTATTTT
TRBV9	TRBD2	TRBJ2-2	few	CASSVEGTSGGAWTGELFF	TGTGCCAGCAGCGTAGAGGGGACTAGCGGGGGGGCATGGACCGGGGAGCTGTTTTTT
TRBV29-1	-	TRBJ2-5	-	CSVEGPSDRDGTQYF	TGCAGCGTTGAAGGACCTAGCGATAGGGACGGGACCCAGTACTTC
TRBV19	TRBD1	TRBJ1-1	once	CASTGTGKNTEAFF	TGTGCCAGTACCGGGACAGGGAAGAACACTGAAGCTTTCTTT
TRBV10-3	-	TRBJ1-5	once	CAISEPDQPQHF	TGTGCCATCAGTGAGCCTGATCAGCCCCAGCATTTT
TRBV6-6	-	TRBJ1-1	few	CASSYSVNTEAFF	TGTGCCAGCAGTTACTCCGTGAACACTGAAGCTTTCTTT
TRBV6-5	TRBD2	TRBJ2-3	-	CASSYSGAGEDTQYF	TGTGCCAGCAGTTACTCAGGAGCGGGAGAAGATACGCAGTATTTT
TRBV25-1	TRBD1	TRBJ1-2	-	CASSEYGIGQGGYTF	TGTGCCAGCAGTGAATATGGGATAGGACAGGGAGGCTACACCTTC
TRBV7-6	TRBD2	TRBJ2-7	-	CASSPREGEQYF	TGTGCCAGCAGCCCCCGGGAGGGTGAGCAGTACTTC
TRBV2	TRBD2	TRBJ2-1	-	CASISFRLREGRYNEQFF	TGTGCCAGCATTTCGTTCCGGTTGCGGGAGGGCCGGTATAATGAGCAGTTCTTC
TRBV11-2	-	TRBJ2-2	-	CASSLSPVVANTGELFF	TGTGCCAGCAGCTTATCCCCAGTGGTGGCGAACACCGGGGAGCTGTTTTTT
TRBV12-5	-	TRBJ1-2	-	CASGFYPPGPHYGYTF	TGTGCTAGTGGTTTCTATCCTCCGGGTCCGCACTATGGCTACACCTTC
TRBV7-9	-	TRBJ2-3	-	CASSSFTDTQYF	TGTGCCAGCAGCTCGTTCACAGATACGCAGTATTTT
TRBV2	-	TRBJ1-1	few	CASSDGQGTEAFF	TGTGCCAGCAGTGATGGGCAGGGCACTGAAGCTTTCTTT